The 10 T cell receptor beta chains below come from one sample, sequenced in a study of blood T cell repertoires in COVID-19. Profiling relied on immunoSEQ multiplex PCR, and the TCRdb table lists in-frame clones only, not all of them. The sample lists over 150,000 clones, 88% occurring once. Sequences were obtained from peripheral blood. The origin of the receptors is a man between 25 and 39 years old with acute or convalescent COVID-19.

V gene TRBV5-4 combines with J gene TRBJ2-7; 9 nucleotides match TRBD2. Germline V gene lookup returns CDR1 SGHNT and CDR2 YYREEE (reference sequence). The CDR3 has 15 residues. V lost 4 bases, J lost 6 bases, and 11 bases stayed unmatched. CDR3 sequence: CASSRGLAYLSEQYF. CDR3 sequence (DNA): TGTGCCAGCAGCCGGGGACTAGCTTATCTCTCCGAGCAGTACTTC.

The chain links TRBV24-1 to TRBJ2-5, with a tentative D call TRBD2 (6 bases). The CDR3 is made up of 13 amino acids. V shed 5 bases and J shed 5 bases, with 11 bases lying between them. The V gene's germline CDR1 is KGHDR and CDR2 SFDVKD. CDR3: CATSGSSGETQYF. The CDR3 coding sequence is TGTGCCACCAGTGGATCGAGCGGGGAGACCCAGTACTTC.

The chain uses TRBV2 and TRBJ2-5; 7 bases match TRBD2. V gave up 5 bases and J gave up 4 bases; unmatched junction bases: 7. Germline CDR1 reads SNHLY; CDR2 reads FYNNEI. The CDR3 is 14 residues long. The chain's CDR3 is CASSKGGRGETQYF. The CDR3 DNA follows: TGTGCCAGCAGTAAGGGCGGGAGAGGAGAGACCCAGTACTTC.

V is TRBV28 and J is TRBJ1-4, with TRBD1 identical over 7 bases. CDR1 and CDR2 from the germline V gene are MDHEN and SYDVKM. CDR3 size: 13 residues. CDR3 protein: CATLGDRAEKLFF. The CDR3 DNA follows: TGTGCTACCCTAGGAGACAGGGCTGAAAAACTGTTTTTT.

This chain connects TRBV30 to TRBJ1-5, with 8 positions matching TRBD1. This CDR3 spans 13 amino acids. J was trimmed by 4 bases and V by 8 bases; bases with no gene match: 7. Germline loops: CDR1 GTSNPN, CDR2 SVGIG (reference sequence). The CDR3 spells CALGQGGNQPQHF. In DNA, the CDR3 is TGTGCCCTCGGACAGGGAGGTAATCAGCCCCAGCATTTT.

This chain joins TRBV19 and TRBJ1-2; possible D gene TRBD1, 5 bases. In germline, CDR1 is LNHDA, CDR2 SQIVND (reference sequence). The CDR3 contains 12 residues. V dropped 6 bases and J dropped 5 bases, with 10 bases sitting between them. As DNA, the CDR3 is TGTGCCAGTAGACCCGGGACTTATGGCTACACCTTC. This codes for CASRPGTYGYTF.

CDR3 bases: TGTGCCAGCCATTTGACAGCAAGCACAGATACGCAGTATTTT. Translating gives CASHLTASTDTQYF. The chain combines TRBV6-5 with TRBJ2-3, with a tentative D call TRBD1 (5 bases). Germline assignment: CDR1 MNHEY and CDR2 SVGAGI. V was pared by 8 bases and J by 0 bases, with 12 bases between. The CDR3 loop spans 14 amino acids.

The chain employs TRBV19 and TRBJ2-5, with D perhaps TRBD2 (6 bases). The CDR3 runs to 14 residues. The V gene lost 2 bases and the J gene lost 4 bases, with 11 bases spanning the gap. Germline V lookup: CDR1 LNHDA, CDR2 SQIVND (reference sequence). This chain's CDR3 is CASSIMEGSETQYF. Here the CDR3 DNA reads TGTGCCAGTAGTATAATGGAGGGATCAGAGACCCAGTACTTC.

This chain connects TRBV6-5 to TRBJ1-2; possible D gene TRBD1, 6 bases. The germline gives CDR1 MNHEY, CDR2 SVGAGI. CDR3 size: 15 residues. V lost 0 bases and J 6 bases, leaving 14 bases between the germline ends. In nucleotides, the CDR3 is TGTGCCAGCAGTTACTCTAACAGGGTAGTTCATGGCTACACCTTC. This encodes CASSYSNRVVHGYTF.

The rearrangement joins TRBV28 to TRBJ2-3; the D is unclear. The germline V gene has CDR1 MDHEN and CDR2 SYDVKM. The CDR3 covers 12 residues. The CDR3 sequence: CVRPFPPDTQYF. CDR3 bases: TGTGTGAGGCCATTCCCTCCAGATACGCAGTATTTT. Based on the CDR3 plus reference TRBV28 and TRBJ2-3, the full variable domain is DVKVTQSSRYLVKRTGEKVFLECVQDMDHENMFWYRQDPGLGLRLIYFSYDVKMKEKGDIPEGYSVSREKKERFSLILESASTNQTSMYLCVRPFPPDTQYFGPGTRLTVL.